This TCR beta chain was identified during a study of identical twins listed by TCRdb under 2016. Study-level background: TCR alpha and beta repertoires from monozygotic twins, unrelated adults of various ages and cord blood were deep-sequenced to test whether fetal clonotypes persist. To rule out contamination, replicate twin experiments were performed at different times with different library preparation protocols. Summary of the overall study and its limitations: Because the same donors could not be followed over many years, conclusions were based on cross-sectional statistical analysis. Compared with coincidental sharing between unrelated individuals, out-of-frame TCR alpha sequences shared between twins showed an excess of sequences with low generation probability. Zero-insertion analyses could be partly confounded by invariant T cells such as MAIT and iNKT, although diverse VJ usage argued against such confounding for most clonotypes. The excess sharing between twins in beta out-of-frame sequences was weaker because fewer shared sequences reduced the signal-to-noise ratio. Fewer insertions were carried by abundant cord blood beta clonotypes, a similar but weaker trend appeared in young adult naive repertoires, and no such trend appeared in memory repertoires. In monozygotic twins, out-of-frame TCR alpha sharing was systematically underestimated by recombination models, although the models agreed with sharing between unrelated individuals.

Library method: 5' RACE. The sequencing machine was an Illumina HiSeq 2000. Template switching added a universal primer binding site, and the final cDNA carried a unique molecular identifier that allowed TCR cDNA molecules to be counted accurately. Specific primers in the conserved constant-segment region were used to synthesize first-strand cDNA for TCR alpha and beta chains. To control for contamination, every cDNA library was double barcoded, receiving both a SMART-Mk sample barcode and Illumina barcodes. TruSeq adapter sequences along with Illumina sample barcodes were introduced in two successive PCR steps. The Illumina HiSeq platform was used with custom primers to sequence TCR alpha and beta cDNA libraries. On the authors' methods: Raw reads were processed with MiGEC to extract unique molecular identifiers, and MiXCR was used to determine CDR3 positions. Recombination models were inferred per individual with the repgenHMM and IGoR tools using an EM algorithm. The tcR package in R was used for shared clonotype analysis, with sharing normalized by the product of cloneset sizes. To study raw recombination without the effects of thymic and clonal selection, out-of-frame nonproductive sequences were analyzed. The public reads were reprocessed in TCRdb via fastp at Q25 and MiXCR, keeping in-frame beta chains. Rows with one shared CDR3 protein collapse into an entry with the most common genes and DNA. The V and J calls and clone size are TCRdb's, not the authors'. This sample is represented by approximately 150,000 distinct CDR3 sequences; approximately 4% of them were singletons. Roughly 8% of the sample is held by the ten biggest clonotypes.

The sample holds many counts of this clonotype. The antigen it recognizes is unknown. Base qualities are not recorded, but no much larger clone differs from it by a single base. All donors were healthy Caucasians. Miltenyi CD45RO+ enrichment and human naive T-cell isolation kits were used to isolate memory (CD45RO+) and naive T cells from PBMC. Reading the germline V gene gives CDR1 SGHAT and CDR2 FQNNGV. Spanning cysteine to phenylalanine, the CDR3 consists of 13 amino acids. Left in the record is the CDR3 DNA by itself, 39 bases read in frame from the first base. V is pared back by 0 bases and J by 14 bases, with 13 bases lying between the germline termini.

Source material: memory T cells sorted from blood. This sample's cell subset or site label indicates: CD45RO+ enriched T cells. The TCR originated in a man in his late teens or twenties in good health. The chain employs TRBV11-2 and TRBJ1-4; the D gene is perhaps TRBD1, on 6 matching bases. In nucleotides, the sequence is TGTGCCAGCAGCTTAGATTTCAGGGGACGGCTGTTTTTT. This codes for CASSLDFRGRLFF.